Here is one TCR beta chain with its context. The record originates from a study of Graves' ophthalmopathy and Graves' hyperthyroidism. Using RNA transcripts, the TCR beta CDR3 regions were amplified. Scientists carried out first-round RT-PCR using HTBI primers and then a second-round multiplex PCR. Using its own MiXCR run on the multiplex PCR reads, TCRdb lists one record per CDR3 protein. The table lists about 700,000 distinct CDR3 sequences, 35% to 50% of them singletons, with roughly 45% in the top ten. Material: peripheral blood. The sequence was collected from an adult man with Graves' ophthalmopathy.

The CDR3 sequence is CASSHLDRGRRELFF. In DNA form, the CDR3 reads TGTGCCAGCAGCCACCTGGACAGGGGGCGGAGGGAGCTGTTTTTT. The chain links TRBV14 to TRBJ2-2; 11 bases align to TRBD1. Unmatched junction bases numbered 6, after V lost 3 bases and J lost 9 bases. The CDR3 contains 15 residues. The germline V gene has CDR1 SGHDN and CDR2 FVKESK.